The 25 T cell receptor beta chains reported below all come from one sample, sequenced in a study of control samples from healthy donors and cancer patients. The protocol was immunoSEQ multiplex PCR, while the TCRdb copy is restricted to in-frame clones and leaves out a portion. The repertoire has some 89,000 clones, about 89% of them found once; the top ten carry around 21%. The sample consisted of blood. The receptors here all came from a man between 25 and 39 years old in good health.

V gene TRBV19 combines with J gene TRBJ2-3, with 10 bases that match TRBD2. The CDR3 consists of 15 residues. Germline V gene lookup returns CDR1 LNHDA and CDR2 SQIVND (reference sequence). Unmatched junction bases numbered 10, after V lost 7 bases and J lost 6 bases. The CDR3 spells CASTPGLATVDTQYF. The DNA of the CDR3 is TGTGCCAGTACCCCGGGACTAGCGACGGTTGATACGCAGTATTTT.

The J gene is TRBJ1-4, the V gene TRBV29-1, with no clear D. The CDR3 spans 13 residues. Trimming removed 4 bases at V and 6 bases at J, with 12 bases between. Germline CDR1 SQVTM, CDR2 ANQGSEA. The CDR3 nucleotides are TGCAGCGTTGTTAGGGAGCGCCATGAAAAACTGTTTTTT. Its protein is CSVVRERHEKLFF.

In its sample, this clone was seen once. V gene TRBV6-2 or TRBV6-3 combines with J gene TRBJ2-1, with D unclear. The CDR3 has 11 residues. Per the germline V gene, CDR1 is MNHEY and CDR2 is SVGEGT. Trimming pared 4 bases from V and 8 bases from J, leaving 6 bases between. CDR3 loop: CASSFGDEQFF. The CDR3 DNA reads TGTGCCAGCAGTTTTGGGGATGAGCAGTTCTTC.

The chain links TRBV6-9 to TRBJ1-2; D may be TRBD1 (5 bases). The CDR3 has 14 residues. Germline assignment: CDR1 MNHGY and CDR2 SVAAGI. Trimming shortened V by 2 bases and J by 6 bases, and 13 bases separated the two germline ends. CDR3 sequence (DNA): TGTGCCAGCAGTTATGTCGAGAGGGGAAATGGCTACACCTTC. Translated: CASSYVERGNGYTF.

This clone was seen more than once but under ten times. The chain links TRBV28 to TRBJ2-5, with 11 bases that match TRBD1. The CDR3 totals 14 residues. The ends lost 4 bases at V and 4 bases at J; junction bases unmatched: 2. Per germline, CDR1 MDHEN and CDR2 SYDVKM. The CDR3: CASSSGQGGETQYF. The CDR3 region has the DNA TGTGCCAGCAGTTCGGGACAGGGGGGAGAGACCCAGTACTTC.

The gene calls are TRBV7-2 and TRBJ1-2; 7 nucleotides align to TRBD1. Germline-derived CDR1 and CDR2 are SGHTA and FQGNSA. This CDR3 is 15 amino acids long. J lost 2 bases, V lost 3 bases, and 6 bases had no gene match. The CDR3 loop reads CASSFTTGINYGYTF. CDR3 DNA sequence: TGTGCCAGCAGCTTTACGACAGGGATCAACTATGGCTACACCTTC.

The rearrangement uses TRBV5-4 and TRBJ2-3, with 7 nucleotides matching TRBD2. The CDR3 loop spans 16 amino acids. Trimming at V came to 5 bases and at J to 6 bases, leaving 15 bases not matched to a gene. Germline V lookup: CDR1 SGHNT, CDR2 YYREEE (reference sequence). CDR3 DNA sequence: TGTGCCAGCAGAGGGCCCAGGGCGGGGGTCAGGGATACGCAGTATTTT. This gives the protein CASRGPRAGVRDTQYF. Looking up the rest from reference TRBV5-4 and TRBJ2-3 gives the full variable domain: ETGVTQSPTHLIKTRGQQVTLRCSSQSGHNTVSWYQQALGQGPQFIFQYYREEENGRGNFPPRFSGLQFPNYSSELNVNALELDDSALYLCASRGPRAGVRDTQYFGPGTRLTVL.

The chain links TRBV7-2 to TRBJ2-5; 12 bases fit TRBD1. The CDR3 runs to 16 residues. V lost 1 base, J lost 4 bases, and 4 bases stayed unmatched. The germline V gene has CDR1 SGHTA and CDR2 FQGNSA. CDR3 coding DNA: TGTGCCAGCAGCTTAGTGGGGACAGGGGGCTCAGAGACCCAGTACTTC. Translating gives CASSLVGTGGSETQYF. Drawing the rest from reference TRBV7-2 and TRBJ2-5, the complete variable domain is GAGVSQSPSNKVTEKGKDVELRCDPISGHTALYWYRQSLGQGLEFLIYFQGNSAPDKSGLPSDRFSAERTGGSVSTLTIQRTQQEDSAVYLCASSLVGTGGSETQYFGPGTRLLVL.

The chain couples TRBV5-4 to TRBJ1-1; 8 nucleotides line up with TRBD1. The CDR3 has 15 amino acids. Germline-derived CDR1 and CDR2 are SGHNT and YYREEE (reference sequence). The V and J ends lost 1 base and 5 bases, in that order; junction bases with no gene match: 7. The CDR3 here is CASSLPGGDLTEAFF. DNA of the CDR3: TGTGCCAGCAGCTTGCCAGGGGGCGACTTGACTGAAGCTTTCTTT. Using reference TRBV5-4 and TRBJ1-1 for the parts outside the CDR3, the full variable domain is ETGVTQSPTHLIKTRGQQVTLRCSSQSGHNTVSWYQQALGQGPQFIFQYYREEENGRGNFPPRFSGLQFPNYSSELNVNALELDDSALYLCASSLPGGDLTEAFFGQGTRLTVV.

This clone was seen only a few times. The chain combines TRBV2 with TRBJ2-2; D is unresolved. The CDR3 length is 15 residues. The V end was cut by 1 base, the J end by 3 bases, with 9 bases between. Germline assignment: CDR1 SNHLY and CDR2 FYNNEI. CDR3 sequence: CASSEGSPYTGELFF. The CDR3 DNA is TGTGCCAGCAGTGAAGGGTCCCCATACACCGGGGAGCTGTTTTTT.

The chain combines TRBV18 with TRBJ2-3; D ambiguous. Germline loops: CDR1 KGHSH, CDR2 LQKENI. Trimming stripped 4 bases from V and 3 bases from J, with 11 bases between. The CDR3 length is 14 residues. In nucleotides, the CDR3 is TGTGCCAGCTCACTTTCTGCAGAGACAGATACGCAGTATTTT. Translated, it gives CASSLSAETDTQYF.

The rearrangement joins TRBV24-1 to TRBJ2-5, with 9 bases identical to TRBD2. Germline V gene data show CDR1 as KGHDR and CDR2 as SFDVKD. J was trimmed by 3 bases and V by 4 bases; bases with no gene match: 2. This CDR3 comprises 14 residues. The DNA of the CDR3 is TGTGCCACCAGTGAAAAGCGGGGGGAAGAGACCCAGTACTTC. This gives the protein CATSEKRGEETQYF.

The chain has TRBV28 and TRBJ1-1; D is ambiguous. The CDR3 contains 13 residues. Deletions cut 9 bases from V and 5 bases from J, with 16 bases between. The V gene's germline CDR1 is MDHEN and CDR2 SYDVKM. As DNA, the CDR3 is TGTGCCAGTGGAGGAAAGGGTAGGACTGAAGCTTTCTTT. The encoded protein is CASGGKGRTEAFF. Filled out from reference TRBV28 and TRBJ1-1, the complete variable domain reads DVKVTQSSRYLVKRTGEKVFLECVQDMDHENMFWYRQDPGLGLRLIYFSYDVKMKEKGDIPEGYSVSREKKERFSLILESASTNQTSMYLCASGGKGRTEAFFGQGTRLTVV.

This clone has only a few counts. This chain connects TRBV7-8 to TRBJ1-1; D is undetermined. The CDR3 totals 14 residues. V was cut by 1 base and J by 2 bases, with 8 bases left in between. Germline V lookup: CDR1 SGHVS, CDR2 FQNEAQ. The CDR3 loop reads CASSLGAVNTEAFF. The CDR3 DNA follows: TGTGCCAGCAGCTTAGGGGCCGTTAACACTGAAGCTTTCTTT.

This sequence joins TRBV19 and TRBJ1-1; D might be TRBD1 (5 bases). This CDR3 is built from 13 residues. In germline, CDR1 is LNHDA, CDR2 SQIVND (reference sequence). V was shortened by 6 bases and J by 9 bases, with 17 bases between the two germline ends. The CDR3 loop reads CASRQGGVGKAFF. CDR3 nucleotides: TGTGCCAGTAGACAAGGAGGGGTTGGGAAAGCTTTCTTT.

This clone was detected a few times. The V and J genes are TRBV12-5 and TRBJ1-2; 10 bases map to TRBD1. Germline loops: CDR1 LGHNT, CDR2 FRNRAP. The CDR3 extends over 19 amino acids. J was trimmed by 4 bases and V by 0 bases; bases with no gene match: 14. The CDR3 DNA reads TGTGCTAGTGGTTTGGTACCGGGACAGGGGCTGCGCGGGGGCTATGGCTACACCTTC. It encodes CASGLVPGQGLRGGYGYTF.

The chain recombines TRBV7-9 with TRBJ1-2, with D perhaps TRBD1 (5 bases). The germline V and J ends were trimmed by 5 bases and 3 bases, with 16 bases remaining between them. The CDR3 covers 15 residues. Germline-derived CDR1 and CDR2 are SEHNR and FQNEAQ (reference sequence). CDR3 region: CASSEPTGGDYGYTF. The CDR3 DNA reads TGTGCCAGCAGCGAACCCACGGGGGGGGACTATGGCTACACCTTC.

The V gene is TRBV29-1, the J gene TRBJ1-3; tentative D call: TRBD1 (6 bases). Germline CDR1 and CDR2: SQVTM and ANQGSEA. This CDR3 has 16 residues. The V end was cut by 3 bases, the J end by 3 bases, with 18 bases between. The CDR3 is CSVEGGPGVGGNTIYF. The CDR3 coding sequence is TGCAGCGTTGAGGGGGGGCCAGGGGTAGGTGGAAACACCATATATTTT.

This clone has only a few counts. J is TRBJ2-2 and V is TRBV19; the D call may be TRBD1 or TRBD2 (5 bases each). The CDR3 extends over 15 amino acids. The V gene lost 7 bases and the J gene lost 3 bases, with 15 bases spanning the gap. CDR1 LNHDA and CDR2 SQIVND come from the germline V gene (reference sequence). DNA of the CDR3: TGTGCCAGTACCCTGGTGGGGACGCACACCGGGGAGCTGTTTTTT. Translating gives CASTLVGTHTGELFF.

The rearrangement uses TRBV3-1 (or the pseudogene TRBV3-2) and TRBJ1-3; D is perhaps TRBD1 (6 bases). The CDR3 has 13 residues. Germline CDR1 LGHDT, CDR2 YNNKEL (reference sequence). V lost 1 base to trimming and J lost 10 bases, with 11 bases between them. This chain's CDR3 is CASSQGYRVTIYF. The CDR3 DNA reads TGTGCCAGCAGCCAAGGGTACAGGGTAACCATATATTTT.

The chain recombines TRBV6-5 with TRBJ2-2; tentative D call: TRBD1 (5 bases). CDR1 is MNHEY, CDR2 SVGAGI, per germline. V was clipped by 8 bases and J by 1 base, with 11 bases between them. CDR3 length equals 14 residues. The CDR3, as DNA: TGTGCCAGCCTGACAGTCCTGAACACCGGGGAGCTGTTTTTT. Translation: CASLTVLNTGELFF.

This clone was counted only a few times. V is TRBV15 and J is TRBJ2-1; D unresolved. Germline values: CDR1 LNHNV, CDR2 YYDKDF (reference sequence). V was cut by 0 bases and J by 3 bases, with 6 bases left in between. The CDR3 sequence is 14 residues long. CDR3 region: CATSRDQIYNEQFF. CDR3 nucleotides: TGTGCCACCAGCAGAGATCAGATCTACAATGAGCAGTTCTTC.

The J gene is TRBJ1-6, the V gene TRBV7-8, with D possibly matching TRBD1 (6 bases). Germline loops: CDR1 SGHVS, CDR2 FQNEAQ. Deletions cut 4 bases from V and 0 bases from J, with 16 bases between. This CDR3 has 18 amino acids. CDR3 sequence: CASSSGTLMSSYNSPLHF. The CDR3 DNA reads as TGTGCCAGCAGCTCCGGGACACTAATGAGCTCCTATAATTCACCCCTCCACTTT.

This clone was detected a few times. One junction end does not reproduce the germline sequence, and a read error may be involved. The J gene is TRBJ1-1, the V gene TRBV5-6, with D tentatively TRBD1 (6 bases). CDR1 is SGHDT and CDR2 is YYEEEE in the germline V gene. The CDR3 loop spans 14 amino acids. The CDR3 bases are TGTGCCAGCAGCACTGACAGGTTATTCATAAAACTGTACTTT. It encodes CASSTDRLFIKLYF.

This clone has just a few counts. The CDR3 loop reads CASINPGEGADGELFF. CDR3 in DNA: TGTGCCAGCATAAACCCCGGGGAGGGGGCCGACGGGGAGCTGTTTTTT. The chain employs TRBV6-6 and TRBJ2-2; either TRBD1 or TRBD2 may supply D (7 bases each). Germline CDR1 MNHNY, CDR2 SVGAGI (reference sequence). The CDR3 runs to 16 residues. Trimming took off 7 bases at V and 7 bases at J, with 22 bases between the two ends.